The rows below give T cell receptor beta chains drawn from one sample of a study of technical replicates of blood from a few donors. The data were produced by immunoSEQ multiplex PCR, yet TCRdb's version contains in-frame clones alone and is incomplete. The data hold over 65,000 clones, with 95% to 98% observed a single time. The sequencing sample was made of T cells isolated from PBMCs. These receptors came from a human donor in good health. Each CDR3 is given without its conserved first and last residue. Where a row states a size, it is once, few, many or the class of an expanded clone; other rows omit it.

clone_size j_call v_call cdr3_aa
NA TRBJ2-1 TRBV27 ASRLAGRGGYNEQF
NA TRBJ1-1 TRBV2 ASSRTEAF
NA TRBJ2-7 TRBV5-1 ASSLSPNSGSVYEQY
NA TRBJ1-4 TRBV9 ASSPGLQTNEKLF
NA TRBJ1-2 TRBV4-1 ASSQGERSNYGYT
once TRBJ2-4 TRBV19 ASSTTGQNIQY
NA TRBJ2-1 TRBV9 ASSVSEGGNEQF
NA TRBJ1-2 TRBV4-2 ASSQDRQGPNNYGYT
NA TRBJ2-7 TRBV28 ASSLGTGLYEQY
NA TRBJ2-7 TRBV21-1 ASSRHRDEGESYEQY
NA TRBJ1-5 TRBV7-3 ASSLTGGGNQPQH
NA TRBJ2-7 TRBV30 ASGRGSYEQY
NA TRBJ1-1 TRBV25-1 ASSFGGSTEAF
NA TRBJ2-1 TRBV29-1 SVGAGHPYNEQF
NA TRBJ2-3 TRBV7-9 ASSLPGHIRADTQY
NA TRBJ2-2 TRBV28 ASSFRSAKATTGELF
NA TRBJ2-7 TRBV27 ASSLSRGHLYEQY
NA TRBJ1-3 TRBV30 AWDTGTGNTIY
NA TRBJ2-3 TRBV6-4 ASSLAGTQY
NA TRBJ2-7 TRBV14 ASSQDAPGQGFYEQY
NA TRBJ1-5 TRBV2 ASGGQGVGQPQH
NA TRBJ1-1 TRBV11-2 ASSDNGFGQGAKDTEAF
NA TRBJ2-1 TRBV6-5 ASSQRVAGYNEQF
NA TRBJ2-1 TRBV10-2 ASSAGTSGSYEQF
NA TRBJ1-3 TRBV28 ASSLGTAGNTIY
few TRBJ2-1 TRBV11-2 ASSLGPTSVRNEQF
NA TRBJ2-2 TRBV5-1 ASSLAQGAGELF
NA TRBJ1-2 TRBV28 ASSLLVSLGYGYT
NA TRBJ2-2 TRBV6-1 ASSEARGFNRNTGELF
NA TRBJ1-2 TRBV9 ASSVATGGQGGYT
NA TRBJ1-1 TRBV10-3 AIRDRQSLNTEAF
NA TRBJ1-1 TRBV9 ASSVGQMNTEAF
once TRBJ2-1 TRBV14 ASSQPGTSPVSSYNEQF
NA TRBJ2-7 TRBV19 ASRWAGGYEQY
once TRBJ2-7 TRBV29-1 SVGDANYEQY
NA TRBJ2-7 TRBV7-9 ASSLSDTYEQY
NA TRBJ2-4 TRBV7-9 ASSLRTGVAKNIQY
NA TRBJ2-2 TRBV7-8 ASSLRLAGGNTGELF
NA TRBJ2-7 TRBV7-9 ASSPGQLYEQY
NA TRBJ2-3 TRBV11-2 ASSSDRVDTQY
NA TRBJ2-1 TRBV11-2 ASAGGPSSYNEQF
NA TRBJ2-2 TRBV7-9 ASSRRDRQNTGELF
NA TRBJ1-2 TRBV6-5 ASSYSFKGDYGYT
NA TRBJ2-1 TRBV18 ASSPSGEQF